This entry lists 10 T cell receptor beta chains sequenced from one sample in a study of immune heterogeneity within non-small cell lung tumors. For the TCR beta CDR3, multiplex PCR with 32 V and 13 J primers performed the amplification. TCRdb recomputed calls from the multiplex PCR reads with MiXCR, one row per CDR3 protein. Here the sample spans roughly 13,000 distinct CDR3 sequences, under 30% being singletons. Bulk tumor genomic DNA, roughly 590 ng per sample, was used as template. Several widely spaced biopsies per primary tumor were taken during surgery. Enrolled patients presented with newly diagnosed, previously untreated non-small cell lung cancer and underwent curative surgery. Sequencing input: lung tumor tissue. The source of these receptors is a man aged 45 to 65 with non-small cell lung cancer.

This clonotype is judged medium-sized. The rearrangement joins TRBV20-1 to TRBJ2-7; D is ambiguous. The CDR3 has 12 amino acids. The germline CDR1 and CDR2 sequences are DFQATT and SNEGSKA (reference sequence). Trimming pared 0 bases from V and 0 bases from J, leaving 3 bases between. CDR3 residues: CSAREYSYEQYF. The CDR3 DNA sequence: TGCAGTGCTAGAGAGTACTCCTACGAGCAGTACTTC.

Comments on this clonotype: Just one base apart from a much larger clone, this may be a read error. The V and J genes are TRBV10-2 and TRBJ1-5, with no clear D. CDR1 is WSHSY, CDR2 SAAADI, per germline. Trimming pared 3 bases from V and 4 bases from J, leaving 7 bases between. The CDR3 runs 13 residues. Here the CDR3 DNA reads TGCGCCAGCAGTGACGTCGAGAATCAGCCCCAGCATTTT. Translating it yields CASSDVENQPQHF.

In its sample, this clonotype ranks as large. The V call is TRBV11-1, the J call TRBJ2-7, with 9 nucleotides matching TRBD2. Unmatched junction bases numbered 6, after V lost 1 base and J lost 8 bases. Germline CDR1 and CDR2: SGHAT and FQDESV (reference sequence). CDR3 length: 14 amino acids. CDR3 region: CASSLETSGRQQYF. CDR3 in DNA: TGTGCCAGCAGCTTAGAGACTAGCGGCCGACAGCAGTACTTC.

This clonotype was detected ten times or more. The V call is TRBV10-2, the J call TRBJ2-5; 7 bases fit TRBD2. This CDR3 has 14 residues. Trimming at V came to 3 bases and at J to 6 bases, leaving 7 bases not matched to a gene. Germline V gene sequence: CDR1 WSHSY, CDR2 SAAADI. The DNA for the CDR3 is TGCGCCAGCAGTGAACCCAGCGGGAAACAGACCCAGTACTTC. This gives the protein CASSEPSGKQTQYF.

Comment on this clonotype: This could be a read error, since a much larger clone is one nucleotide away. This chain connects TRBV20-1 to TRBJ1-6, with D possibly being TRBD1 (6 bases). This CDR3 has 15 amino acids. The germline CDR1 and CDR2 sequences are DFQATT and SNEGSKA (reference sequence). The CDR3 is CNASYTGTIGSPLHF. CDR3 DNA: TGCAATGCTAGTTATACAGGGACGATAGGTTCACCCCTCCACTTT.

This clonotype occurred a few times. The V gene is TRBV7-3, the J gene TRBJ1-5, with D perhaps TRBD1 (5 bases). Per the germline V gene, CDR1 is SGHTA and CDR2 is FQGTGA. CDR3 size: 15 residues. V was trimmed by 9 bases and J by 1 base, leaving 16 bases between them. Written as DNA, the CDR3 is TGTGCCAGTGTGGGACCGACAAACAGCAATCAGCCCCAGCATTTT. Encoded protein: CASVGPTNSNQPQHF.

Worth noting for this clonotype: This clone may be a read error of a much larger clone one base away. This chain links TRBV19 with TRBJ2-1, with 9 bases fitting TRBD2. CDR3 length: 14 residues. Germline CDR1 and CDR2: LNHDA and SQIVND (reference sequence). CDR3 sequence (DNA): TGTGCCAGTAATCGCGGGGGGGGAGGCAATGAGCTGTTCTTC. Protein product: CASNRGGGGNELFF. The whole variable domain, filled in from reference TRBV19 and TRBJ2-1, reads DGGITQSPKYLFRKEGQNVTLSCEQNLNHDAMYWYRQDPGQGLRLIYYSQIVNDFQKGDIAEGYSVSREKKESFPLTVTSAQKNPTAFYLCASNRGGGGNELFFGPGTRLTVL.

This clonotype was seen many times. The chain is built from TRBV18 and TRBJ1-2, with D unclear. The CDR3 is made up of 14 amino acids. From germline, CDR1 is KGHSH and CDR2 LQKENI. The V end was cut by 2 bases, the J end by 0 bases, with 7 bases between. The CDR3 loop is CASSPTRANYGYTF. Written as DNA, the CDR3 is TGTGCCAGCTCACCAACCCGAGCTAACTATGGCTACACCTTC.

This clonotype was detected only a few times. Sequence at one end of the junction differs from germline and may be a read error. For the CDR3, the DNA is TGTGCCAGCAGCCCCCGGACAGGTGCTAACTATGGCCACACCTTC. It translates to CASSPRTGANYGHTF. The V and J genes are TRBV2 and TRBJ1-2, with TRBD1 matching 7 bases. This CDR3 has 15 amino acids. Germline assignment: CDR1 SNHLY and CDR2 FYNNEI.

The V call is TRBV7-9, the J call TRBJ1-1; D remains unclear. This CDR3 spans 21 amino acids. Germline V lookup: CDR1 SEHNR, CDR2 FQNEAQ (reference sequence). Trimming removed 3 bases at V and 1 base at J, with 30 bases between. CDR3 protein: CASSLYSLRVGFSGRNTEAFF. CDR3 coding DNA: TGTGCCAGCAGCTTGTACAGCCTTCGGGTGGGCTTTTCCGGGAGGAACACTGAAGCTTTCTTT.